This paragraph reports one T cell receptor (beta chain). Its matching antigen is unknown. This sample was included in a study of cytomegalovirus exposure and HLA in healthy donors. Regarding the study as a whole: Researchers reported from a later analysis that most CMV-associated TCR beta chains appeared HLA-restricted.

It was with 60 Vbeta and 13 Jbeta primers that the PCR ran. Clones were read by immunoSEQ multiplex PCR, and TCRdb kept only the in-frame ones, dropping some. In the table there are about 110,000 clones, less than 80% of which are singletons. This receptor was taken from a middle-aged woman in good health and CMV-seronegative. Sequenced sample: PBMCs.

CDR3 DNA sequence: TGTGCCAGCAGTGAAATGGTCATGCAGGGAGGCTACACCTTC. Its protein is CASSEMVMQGGYTF. V gene TRBV2 combines with J gene TRBJ1-2, with D perhaps TRBD1 (5 bases). Trimming cost V 2 bases and J 8 bases, with 15 bases left between them. Germline loops: CDR1 SNHLY, CDR2 FYNNEI. The CDR3 has 14 amino acids.